These 9 T cell receptor beta chains originate from one sample sequenced in a study of STAT5B mutations in CD4+ large granular lymphocyte leukemia. Data came from immunoSEQ multiplex PCR; TCRdb stores just in-frame clones and leaves some out. The sample includes 30,000 to 40,000 clones, 69% of them seen just once. The sequencing input was CD4+ T cells from blood buffy coats. The origin of the receptors is a human donor in good health.

The V call is TRBV5-1, the J call TRBJ1-1; TRBD1 agrees at 7 bases. With V trimmed by 3 bases and J by 2 bases, 10 bases remained unmatched. This CDR3 region has 16 residues. Germline values: CDR1 SGHRS, CDR2 YFSETQ. DNA for the CDR3: TGCGCCAGCAGCTGGAAGGGACAGCTCACCAACACTGAAGCTTTCTTT. This sequence encodes CASSWKGQLTNTEAFF.

This chain uses TRBV29-1 with TRBJ2-3; D is unclear. Per the germline V gene, CDR1 is SQVTM and CDR2 is ANQGSEA. The CDR3 contains 12 residues. V was trimmed by 5 bases and J by 4 bases, leaving 10 bases between them. CDR3 nucleotides: TGCAGCGTTTGCAATTTCGCAGATACGCAGTATTTT. Translation: CSVCNFADTQYF.

The genes are TRBV5-6 and TRBJ1-6; D possibly corresponds to TRBD1 (5 bases). Germline-derived CDR1 and CDR2 are SGHDT and YYEEEE. The length of the CDR3 is 14 residues. The germline V and J ends were trimmed by 2 bases and 5 bases, with 8 bases remaining between them. Here the CDR3 reads CASSLRGDNSPLHF. CDR3 nucleotides: TGTGCCAGCAGCTTAAGAGGGGATAATTCACCCCTCCACTTT. Full variable domain (outside the CDR3, taken from reference TRBV5-6 and TRBJ1-6): DAGVTQSPTHLIKTRGQQVTLRCSPKSGHDTVSWYQQALGQGPQFIFQYYEEEERQRGNFPDRFSGHQFPNYSSELNVNALLLGDSALYLCASSLRGDNSPLHFGNGTRLTVT.

A single count supports this clone. The chain recombines TRBV4-1 with TRBJ2-1, with 9 bases that match TRBD2. V lost 4 bases to trimming and J lost 4 bases; unmatched junction nucleotides: 5. Germline CDR1 and CDR2: MGHRA and YSYEKL. This CDR3 region has 15 residues. The CDR3 DNA reads TGCGCCAGCAGCCTGTCTAGCGGGGATTACAATGAGCAGTTCTTC. Its translation: CASSLSSGDYNEQFF.

The V call is TRBV4-2, the J call TRBJ2-7; 10 bases agree with TRBD2. V was pared by 1 base and J by 5 bases, with 8 bases of the junction left unmatched. The CDR3 sequence is 16 residues long. The germline V gene encodes CDR1 LGHNA and CDR2 YNFKEQ. In nucleotides, the CDR3 is TGTGCCAGCAGCCAAGGTCCAGCGGGGGGGCAGAACGAGCAGTACTTC. This codes for CASSQGPAGGQNEQYF.

CDR3 sequence: CASSLRYGYTF. The CDR3 nucleotides are TGTGCCAGCAGTTTAAGATACGGCTACACCTTC. The V gene is TRBV28, the J gene TRBJ1-2; D unclear. Germline CDR1 is MDHEN and CDR2 is SYDVKM. The CDR3 consists of 11 residues. Deletions cut 2 bases from V and 8 bases from J, with 6 bases between.

The V call is TRBV7-2, the J call TRBJ2-2, with D maybe TRBD1 (5 bases). Germline values: CDR1 SGHTA, CDR2 FQGNSA. Trimming shortened V by 1 base and J by 6 bases, and 9 bases separated the two germline ends. The CDR3 sequence is 14 residues long. CDR3 residues: CASSLVVGPGELFF. The CDR3 DNA reads as TGTGCCAGCAGCTTAGTTGTGGGGCCCGGGGAGCTGTTTTTT.

V gene TRBV19 combines with J gene TRBJ1-3; D is ambiguous. The length of the CDR3 is 14 residues. Germline CDR1 is LNHDA and CDR2 is SQIVND (reference sequence). Trimming left V 9 bases short and J 0 bases short, with 12 bases between. CDR3 in DNA: TGTGCCAGCAACGGTCGGGGCTCTGGAAACACCATATATTTT. Protein product: CASNGRGSGNTIYF.

This clone is a singleton in its sample. The chain is built from TRBV7-2 and TRBJ2-5, with TRBD1 matching 7 bases. The CDR3 totals 15 residues. V trimming: 5 bases; J trimming: 5 bases; junction bases outside the gene matches: 11. The germline CDR1 and CDR2 sequences are SGHTA and FQGNSA. DNA of the CDR3: TGTGCCAGCAGCCCCTCCGGGACAGTCTTGGAGACCCAGTACTTC. This codes for CASSPSGTVLETQYF.